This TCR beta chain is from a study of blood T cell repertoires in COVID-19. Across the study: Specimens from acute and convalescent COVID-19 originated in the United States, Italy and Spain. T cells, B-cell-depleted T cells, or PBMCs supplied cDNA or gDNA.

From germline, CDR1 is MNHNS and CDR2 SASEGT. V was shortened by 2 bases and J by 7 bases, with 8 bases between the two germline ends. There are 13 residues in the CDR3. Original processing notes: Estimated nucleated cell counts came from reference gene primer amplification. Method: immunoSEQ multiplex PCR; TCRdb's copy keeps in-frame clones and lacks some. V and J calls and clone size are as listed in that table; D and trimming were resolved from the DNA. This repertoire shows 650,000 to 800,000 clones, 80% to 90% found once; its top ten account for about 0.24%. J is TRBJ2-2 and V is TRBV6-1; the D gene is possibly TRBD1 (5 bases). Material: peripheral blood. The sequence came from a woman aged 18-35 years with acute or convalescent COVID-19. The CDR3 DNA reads TGTGCCAGCAGTGAAACAGGAAGCGGGGAGCTGTTTTTT. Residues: CASSETGSGELFF.